These 15 T cell receptor beta chains were sequenced from one sample in a study of cytomegalovirus exposure and HLA in healthy donors (dated by TCRdb to 2017 to 2019). The receptor library was made with the immunoSEQ multiplex PCR assay. For the multiplex PCR, a mixture combining 60 forward primers for TCR Vbeta segments and 13 reverse primers for TCR Jbeta segments was used. Imported from immuneACCESS, the table was reduced by TCRdb to in-frame sequences with V and J called. These copies leave out some clones; in studies compared against another copy, an unresolved V gene accounts for under half, and the cause of the remainder is not known. The sample records 120,000 or so clones, less than 85% of which are singletons. 1.2% of the sample is taken by the ten largest. The material sequenced was PBMCs. The source is a female donor in good health and CMV-seronegative.

The V gene is TRBV7-6, the J gene TRBJ2-3, with D possibly matching TRBD2 (5 bases). Germline CDR1 SGHVS, CDR2 FNYEAQ. This CDR3 is built from 15 residues. V lost 5 bases, J lost 2 bases, and 14 bases lay in between. Here the CDR3 DNA reads TGTGCCAGCAGCCCCCTCGGGATTATCACAGATACGCAGTATTTT. It specifies CASSPLGIITDTQYF.

The chain joins TRBV7-8 to TRBJ2-1, with a possible D match to TRBD2 (6 bases). The V and J ends lost 4 bases and 10 bases respectively, with 20 bases between them. The germline gives CDR1 SGHVS, CDR2 FQNEAQ. This CDR3 has 15 residues. CDR3 amino acids: CASSWLAGPAGEQFF. The CDR3 DNA sequence: TGTGCCAGCAGCTGGTTGGCGGGACCCGCCGGGGAGCAGTTCTTC.

The V gene is TRBV2, the J gene TRBJ2-7; D is undetermined. The CDR3 covers 15 residues. V lost 3 bases, J lost 3 bases, and 15 bases lay in between. The germline V gene encodes CDR1 SNHLY and CDR2 FYNNEI. In DNA, the CDR3 is TGTGCCAGCAGTGAGTTTAAGAACTACCACTACGAGCAGTACTTC. Translation gives CASSEFKNYHYEQYF.

This clone has a handful of counts. V usage is TRBV19 and J usage is TRBJ2-1; the D is unclear. Looked up from germline, CDR1 is LNHDA and CDR2 is SQIVND (reference sequence). V was trimmed by 3 bases and J by 0 bases, leaving 9 bases between them. The CDR3 is 15 residues long. The CDR3 DNA follows: TGTGCCAGTAGTATTAGAGCGAGCTCCTACAATGAGCAGTTCTTC. It specifies CASSIRASSYNEQFF. The full variable domain, with the rest looked up from reference TRBV19 and TRBJ2-1, is DGGITQSPKYLFRKEGQNVTLSCEQNLNHDAMYWYRQDPGQGLRLIYYSQIVNDFQKGDIAEGYSVSREKKESFPLTVTSAQKNPTAFYLCASSIRASSYNEQFFGPGTRLTVL.

The V call is TRBV11-2, the J call TRBJ2-2; D gene ambiguous. This CDR3 region has 14 residues. V lost 2 bases to trimming and J lost 5 bases, with 9 bases between them. The germline gives CDR1 SGHAT, CDR2 FQNNGV. The CDR3 protein is CASSLSPVTGELFF. The DNA for the CDR3 is TGTGCCAGCAGCTTATCACCGGTAACCGGGGAGCTGTTTTTT.

The chain joins TRBV18 to TRBJ1-1; 7 bases match TRBD1. CDR3 length equals 15 residues. In germline, CDR1 is KGHSH, CDR2 LQKENI. Trimming cost V 4 bases and J 0 bases; bases outside gene matches: 5. CDR3 region: CASSLTGAVNTEAFF. For the CDR3, the DNA is TGTGCCAGCTCACTTACAGGGGCCGTGAACACTGAAGCTTTCTTT.

The rearrangement links TRBV6-5 to TRBJ1-6, with TRBD1 matching over 7 bases. Germline V gene lookup returns CDR1 MNHEY and CDR2 SVGAGI. The CDR3 sequence is 15 residues long. V trimming: 5 bases; J trimming: 10 bases; junction bases outside the gene matches: 11. In DNA, the CDR3 is TGTGCCAGCAGTACAGGGGCGGAACGGGGGTCACCCCTCCACTTT. Translation: CASSTGAERGSPLHF.

This clone was observed once. The chain carries TRBV7-9 and TRBJ1-2; D is undetermined. The germline gives CDR1 SEHNR, CDR2 FQNEAQ (reference sequence). The germline V and J ends were trimmed by 5 bases and 3 bases, with 22 bases remaining between them. This CDR3 is 17 amino acids long. CDR3 in DNA: TGTGCCAGCAGCCCCGGGTATTCTGATTGGTCCGACTATGGCTACACCTTC. This translates into CASSPGYSDWSDYGYTF.

The CDR3 region has the DNA TGTGCCAGCTCTCTTGACAGGAGGACTGGAAACACCATATATTTT. Encoded protein: CASSLDRRTGNTIYF. This rearrangement joins TRBV18 to TRBJ1-3; D is possibly TRBD1 (6 bases). Trimming left V 6 bases short and J 2 bases short, with 14 bases between. The CDR3 runs 15 residues. Per the germline V gene, CDR1 is KGHSH and CDR2 is LQKENI.

This chain connects TRBV5-1 to TRBJ2-1, with TRBD2 matching over 8 bases. The germline V gene has CDR1 SGHRS and CDR2 YFSETQ. V lost 3 bases, J lost 12 bases, and 8 bases stayed unmatched. The CDR3 contains 13 residues. The CDR3 nucleotides are TGCGCCAGCAGCTCAGGCCCACGGGAGGGGCAGTTCTTC. It encodes CASSSGPREGQFF.

The chain is built from TRBV5-1 and TRBJ1-1, with a weak D call TRBD1 (6 bases). Germline V gene lookup returns CDR1 SGHRS and CDR2 YFSETQ. The CDR3 is 13 amino acids. With 7 bases removed from V and 0 bases from J, the gap between germline ends came to 10 bases. The CDR3 here is CASGGQLNTEAFF. Here the CDR3 DNA reads TGCGCCAGCGGCGGACAGTTGAACACTGAAGCTTTCTTT.

V is TRBV11-3 and J is TRBJ1-1; the D gene is possibly TRBD1 (5 bases). Germline CDR1 reads SGHNT; CDR2 reads YENEEA. Trimming pared 1 base from V and 0 bases from J, leaving 9 bases between. This CDR3 comprises 15 residues. This CDR3 reads CASSLVGHLNTEAFF. In nucleotides, the CDR3 is TGTGCCAGCAGCTTAGTCGGACACCTGAACACTGAAGCTTTCTTT.

This clone showed up just once. This sequence joins TRBV2 and TRBJ2-7, with 9 bases aligning to TRBD1. The CDR3 extends over 15 amino acids. The J segment lost 5 bases and the V segment lost 10 bases, leaving 15 bases of the junction unmatched. Germline V gives CDR1 SNHLY, CDR2 FYNNEI. CDR3 DNA: TGTGCCACCCGGCCCGCCGGACAGGGGAACAACGAGCAGTACTTC. Its translation is CATRPAGQGNNEQYF.

CDR3 nucleotide sequence: TGTGCCAGCAGCCTAGGTCTGGGGACTGGGGCAGATACGCAGTATTTT. Residues: CASSLGLGTGADTQYF. This chain links TRBV28 with TRBJ2-3, with a weak D call TRBD2 (6 bases). The CDR3 loop spans 16 amino acids. The V gene's germline CDR1 is MDHEN and CDR2 SYDVKM. The V and J ends lost 6 bases and 4 bases respectively, with 20 bases between them.

This clone came up a few times. This chain connects TRBV18 to TRBJ2-7; possibly TRBD1 for D (6 bases). The CDR3 totals 14 residues. Germline CDR1 KGHSH, CDR2 LQKENI. V was cut by 4 bases and J by 3 bases, with 13 bases left in between. CDR3 nucleotides: TGTGCCAGCTCACATGGGACATCAAACTACGAGCAGTACTTC. This translates into CASSHGTSNYEQYF.